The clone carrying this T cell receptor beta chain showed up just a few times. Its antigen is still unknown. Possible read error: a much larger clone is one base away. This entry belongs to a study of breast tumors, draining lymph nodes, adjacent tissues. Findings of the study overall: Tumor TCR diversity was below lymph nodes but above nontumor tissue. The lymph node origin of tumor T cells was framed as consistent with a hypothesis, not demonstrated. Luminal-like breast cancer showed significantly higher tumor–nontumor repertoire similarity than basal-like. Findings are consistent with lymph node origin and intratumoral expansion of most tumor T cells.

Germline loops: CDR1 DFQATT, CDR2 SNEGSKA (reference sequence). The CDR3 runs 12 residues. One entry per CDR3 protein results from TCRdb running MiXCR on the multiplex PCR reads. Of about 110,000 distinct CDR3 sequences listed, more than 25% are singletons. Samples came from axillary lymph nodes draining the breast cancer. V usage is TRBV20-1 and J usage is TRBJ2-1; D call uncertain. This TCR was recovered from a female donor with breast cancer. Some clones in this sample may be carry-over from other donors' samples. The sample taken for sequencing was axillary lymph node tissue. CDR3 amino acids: CSARGNWNEPFF. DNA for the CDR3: TGCAGTGCTAGAGGTAACTGGAATGAGCCGTTCTTC.